This TCR beta chain is from a study of T cells after yellow fever vaccination. MiXCR, run by TCRdb on the 5' RACE reads, gives a single entry per CDR3 protein. The data show about 350,000 distinct CDR3 sequences, with approximately 4% seen just once and about 22% held by the top ten. V dropped 0 bases and J dropped 7 bases, with 16 bases sitting between them. CDR1 and CDR2 from the germline V gene are LGHNA and YSLEER. The CDR3 sequence is 16 residues long. This sequence joins TRBV4-3 and TRBJ2-1; D gene uncertain. This receptor was taken from a man aged 18 to 30 who received the YFV17D yellow fever vaccine. Sequencing was performed on PBMCs, taken 5 days after the yellow fever booster vaccination. The CDR3 bases are TGCGCCAGCAGCCAAGAATGGATGACCGGGTGGAATGAGCAGTTCTTC. Protein sequence: CASSQEWMTGWNEQFF.